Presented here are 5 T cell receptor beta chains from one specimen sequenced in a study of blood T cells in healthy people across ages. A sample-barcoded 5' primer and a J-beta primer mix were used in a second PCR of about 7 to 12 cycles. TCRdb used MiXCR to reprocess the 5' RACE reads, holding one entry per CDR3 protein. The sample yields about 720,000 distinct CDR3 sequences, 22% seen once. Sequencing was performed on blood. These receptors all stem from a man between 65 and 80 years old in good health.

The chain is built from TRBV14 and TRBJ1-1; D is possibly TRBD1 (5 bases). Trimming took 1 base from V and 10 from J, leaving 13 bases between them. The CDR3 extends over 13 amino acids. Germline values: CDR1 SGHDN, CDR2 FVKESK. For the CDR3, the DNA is TGTGCCAGCAGCCAAGGTAGGGTGGGGACAGCTTTCTTT. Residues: CASSQGRVGTAFF.

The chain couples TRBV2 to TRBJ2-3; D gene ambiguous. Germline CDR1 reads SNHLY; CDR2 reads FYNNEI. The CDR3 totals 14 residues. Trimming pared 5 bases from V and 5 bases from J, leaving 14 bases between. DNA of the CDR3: TGTGCCAGCAGTCCTTCGCACGACGGAGATACGCAGTATTTT. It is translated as CASSPSHDGDTQYF.

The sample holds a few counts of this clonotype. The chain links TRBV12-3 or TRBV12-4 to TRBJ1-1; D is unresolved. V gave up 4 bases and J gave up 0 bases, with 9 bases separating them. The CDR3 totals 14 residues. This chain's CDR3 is CASSSSAVNTEAFF. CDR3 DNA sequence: TGTGCCAGCAGTTCGTCTGCTGTGAACACTGAAGCTTTCTTT.

This CDR3 reads CASTSTESEQFF. Here the CDR3 DNA reads TGTGCCAGCACGTCGACAGAATCTGAGCAGTTCTTC. This chain links TRBV6-2 or TRBV6-3 with TRBJ2-5; possible D gene TRBD1, 5 bases. The DNA end lines up better with TRBJ2-1; the J call may be wrong. CDR1 is MNHEY, CDR2 SVGEGT, per germline. The CDR3 has 12 amino acids.

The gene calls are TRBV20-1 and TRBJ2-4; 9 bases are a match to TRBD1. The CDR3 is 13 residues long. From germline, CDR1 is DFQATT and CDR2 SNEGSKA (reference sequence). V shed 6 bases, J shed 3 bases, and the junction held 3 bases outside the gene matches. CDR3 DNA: TGCAGTGCCGGACAGGGGAACAAAAACATTCAGTACTTC. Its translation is CSAGQGNKNIQYF.